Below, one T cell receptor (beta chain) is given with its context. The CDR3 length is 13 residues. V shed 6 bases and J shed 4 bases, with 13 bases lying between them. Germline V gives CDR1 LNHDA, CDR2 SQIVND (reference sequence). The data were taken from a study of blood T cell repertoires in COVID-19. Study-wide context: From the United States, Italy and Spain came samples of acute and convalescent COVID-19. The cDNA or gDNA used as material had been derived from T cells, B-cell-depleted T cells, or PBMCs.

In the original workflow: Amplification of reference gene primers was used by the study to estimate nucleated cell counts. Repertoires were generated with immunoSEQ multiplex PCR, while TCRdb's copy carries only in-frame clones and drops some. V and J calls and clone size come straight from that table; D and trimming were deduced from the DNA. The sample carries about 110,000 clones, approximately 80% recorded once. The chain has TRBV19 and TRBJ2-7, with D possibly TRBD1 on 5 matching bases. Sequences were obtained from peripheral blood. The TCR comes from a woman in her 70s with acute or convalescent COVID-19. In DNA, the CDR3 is TGTGCCAGTAGCCCCCGCAGGGATTACGAGCAGTACTTC. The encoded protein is CASSPRRDYEQYF.